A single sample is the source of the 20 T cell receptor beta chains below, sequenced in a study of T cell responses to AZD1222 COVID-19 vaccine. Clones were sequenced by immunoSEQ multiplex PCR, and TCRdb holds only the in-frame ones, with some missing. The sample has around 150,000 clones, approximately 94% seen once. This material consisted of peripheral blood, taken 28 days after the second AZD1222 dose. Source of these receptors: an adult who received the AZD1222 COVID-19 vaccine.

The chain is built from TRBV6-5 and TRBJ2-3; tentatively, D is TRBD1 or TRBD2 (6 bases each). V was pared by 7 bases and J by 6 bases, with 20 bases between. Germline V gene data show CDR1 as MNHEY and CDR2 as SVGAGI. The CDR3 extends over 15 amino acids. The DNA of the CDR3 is TGTGCCAGCAACGACAGGACGGGGACTTGGGATACGCAGTATTTT. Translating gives CASNDRTGTWDTQYF.

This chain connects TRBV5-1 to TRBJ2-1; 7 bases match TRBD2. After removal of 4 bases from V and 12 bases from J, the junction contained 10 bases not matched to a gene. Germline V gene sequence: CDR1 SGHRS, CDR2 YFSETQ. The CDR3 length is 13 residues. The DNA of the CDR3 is TGCGCCAGCAGCACCCGGGGAGGGGTTGGGCAGTTCTTC. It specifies CASSTRGGVGQFF.

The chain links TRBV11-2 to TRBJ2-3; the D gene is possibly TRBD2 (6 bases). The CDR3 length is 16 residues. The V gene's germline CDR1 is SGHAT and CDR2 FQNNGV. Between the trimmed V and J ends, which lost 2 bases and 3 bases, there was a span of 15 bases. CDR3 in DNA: TGTGCCAGCAGCTTAAACCGGGCGGCGGGAACAGATACGCAGTATTTT. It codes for CASSLNRAAGTDTQYF.

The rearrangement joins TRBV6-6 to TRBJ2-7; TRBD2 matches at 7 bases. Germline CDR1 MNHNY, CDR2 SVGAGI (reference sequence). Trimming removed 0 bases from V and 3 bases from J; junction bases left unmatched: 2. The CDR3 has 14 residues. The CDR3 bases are TGTGCCAGCAGTTACTCCGGGACTAACTACGAGCAGTACTTC. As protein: CASSYSGTNYEQYF.

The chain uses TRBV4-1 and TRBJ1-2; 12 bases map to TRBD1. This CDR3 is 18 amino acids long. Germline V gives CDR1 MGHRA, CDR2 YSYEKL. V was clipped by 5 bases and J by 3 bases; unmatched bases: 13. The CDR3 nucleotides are TGCGCCAGCAGCGCCCCCGGGACAGGGGGCGCTCAGGACTATGGCTACACCTTC. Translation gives CASSAPGTGGAQDYGYTF.

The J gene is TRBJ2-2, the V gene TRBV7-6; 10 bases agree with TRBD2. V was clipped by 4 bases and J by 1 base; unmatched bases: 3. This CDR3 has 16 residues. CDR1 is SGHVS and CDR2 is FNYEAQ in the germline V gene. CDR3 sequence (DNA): TGTGCCAGCAGCTCCCTAGCGGGGGAGAACACCGGGGAGCTGTTTTTT. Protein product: CASSSLAGENTGELFF.

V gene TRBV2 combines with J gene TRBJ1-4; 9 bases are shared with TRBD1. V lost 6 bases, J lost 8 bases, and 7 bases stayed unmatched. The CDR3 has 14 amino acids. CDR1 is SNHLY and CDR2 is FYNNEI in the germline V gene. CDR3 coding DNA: TGTGCCAGCAGGGAGACAGGGGGGAACGAAAAACTGTTTTTT. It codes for CASRETGGNEKLFF.

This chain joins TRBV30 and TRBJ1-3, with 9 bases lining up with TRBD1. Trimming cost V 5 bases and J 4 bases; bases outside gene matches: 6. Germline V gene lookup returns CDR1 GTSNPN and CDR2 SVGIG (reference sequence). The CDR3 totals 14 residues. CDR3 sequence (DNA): TGTGCCTGGCTAGGACAGGGGATCGGAAACACCATATATTTT. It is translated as CAWLGQGIGNTIYF.

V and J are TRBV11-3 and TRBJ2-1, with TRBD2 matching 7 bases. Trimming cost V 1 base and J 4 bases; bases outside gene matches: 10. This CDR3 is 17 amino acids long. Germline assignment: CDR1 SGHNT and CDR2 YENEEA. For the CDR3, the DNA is TGTGCCAGCAGCTTAGGATTTGGCGGGAGAAGATACAATGAGCAGTTCTTC. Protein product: CASSLGFGGRRYNEQFF.

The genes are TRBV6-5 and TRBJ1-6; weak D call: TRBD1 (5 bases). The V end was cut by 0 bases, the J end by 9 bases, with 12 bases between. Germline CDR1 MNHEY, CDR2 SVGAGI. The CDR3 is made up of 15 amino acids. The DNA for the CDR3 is TGTGCCAGCAGTTACTCGATTGGGGGGGGTTCACCCCTCCACTTT. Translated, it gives CASSYSIGGGSPLHF.

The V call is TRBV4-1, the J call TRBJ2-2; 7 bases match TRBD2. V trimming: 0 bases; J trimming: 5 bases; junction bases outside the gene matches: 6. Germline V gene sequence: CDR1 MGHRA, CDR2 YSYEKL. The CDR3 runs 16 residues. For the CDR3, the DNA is TGCGCCAGCAGCCAAGAGCTGCGGGGGAGGACCGGGGAGCTGTTTTTT. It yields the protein CASSQELRGRTGELFF.

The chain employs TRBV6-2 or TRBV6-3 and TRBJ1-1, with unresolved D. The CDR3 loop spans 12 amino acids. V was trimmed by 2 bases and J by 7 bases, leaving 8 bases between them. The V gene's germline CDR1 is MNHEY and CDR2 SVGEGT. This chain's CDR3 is CASSYGRFEAFF. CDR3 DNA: TGTGCCAGCAGTTACGGACGCTTTGAAGCTTTCTTT.

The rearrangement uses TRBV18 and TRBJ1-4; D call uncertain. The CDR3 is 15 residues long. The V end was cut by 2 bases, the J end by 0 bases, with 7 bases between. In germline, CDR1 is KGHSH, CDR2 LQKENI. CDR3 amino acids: CASSPEASTNEKLFF. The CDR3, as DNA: TGTGCCAGCTCACCAGAGGCATCAACTAATGAAAAACTGTTTTTT.

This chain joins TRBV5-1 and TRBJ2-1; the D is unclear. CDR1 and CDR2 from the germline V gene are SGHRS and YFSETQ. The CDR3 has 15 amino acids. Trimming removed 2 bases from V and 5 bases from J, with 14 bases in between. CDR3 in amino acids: CASSFGKTFDNEQFF. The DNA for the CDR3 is TGCGCCAGCAGCTTTGGCAAAACCTTCGACAATGAGCAGTTCTTC.

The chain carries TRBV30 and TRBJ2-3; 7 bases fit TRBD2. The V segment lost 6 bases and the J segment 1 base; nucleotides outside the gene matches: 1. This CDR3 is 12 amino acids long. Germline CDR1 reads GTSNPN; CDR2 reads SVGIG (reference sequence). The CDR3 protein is CACSGRTDTQYF. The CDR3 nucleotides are TGTGCCTGTAGCGGGCGCACAGATACGCAGTATTTT.

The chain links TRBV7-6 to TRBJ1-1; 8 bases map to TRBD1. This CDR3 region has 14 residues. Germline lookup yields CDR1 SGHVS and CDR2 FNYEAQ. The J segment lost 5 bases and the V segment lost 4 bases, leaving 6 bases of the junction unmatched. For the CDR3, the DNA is TGTGCCAGCAGCTCCGGACAGGGTATAACTGAAGCTTTCTTT. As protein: CASSSGQGITEAFF.

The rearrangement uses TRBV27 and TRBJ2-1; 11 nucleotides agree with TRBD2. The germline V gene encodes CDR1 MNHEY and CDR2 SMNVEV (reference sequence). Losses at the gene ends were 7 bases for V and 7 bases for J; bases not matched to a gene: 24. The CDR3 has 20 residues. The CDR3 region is CASTANQVTSGSVSRNEQFF. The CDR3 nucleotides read TGTGCCAGCACCGCAAACCAAGTTACTAGCGGGAGCGTCTCGAGGAATGAGCAGTTCTTC.

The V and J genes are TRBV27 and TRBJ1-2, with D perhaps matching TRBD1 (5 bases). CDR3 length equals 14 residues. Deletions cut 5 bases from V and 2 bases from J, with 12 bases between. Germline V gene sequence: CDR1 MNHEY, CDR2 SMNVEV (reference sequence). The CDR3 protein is CASSAAWGNYGYTF. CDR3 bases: TGTGCCAGCAGTGCCGCGTGGGGGAACTATGGCTACACCTTC.

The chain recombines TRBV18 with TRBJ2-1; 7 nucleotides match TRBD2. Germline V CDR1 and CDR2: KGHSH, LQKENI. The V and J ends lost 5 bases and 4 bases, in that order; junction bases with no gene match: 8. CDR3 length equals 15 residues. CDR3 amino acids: CASSSTGTIYNEQFF. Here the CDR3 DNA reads TGTGCCAGCTCATCGACCGGGACTATTTACAATGAGCAGTTCTTC.

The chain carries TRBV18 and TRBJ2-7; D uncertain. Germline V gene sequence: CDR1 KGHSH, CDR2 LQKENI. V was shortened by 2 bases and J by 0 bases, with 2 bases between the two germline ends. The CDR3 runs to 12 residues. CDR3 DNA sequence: TGTGCCAGCTCACCAGGCTCCTACGAGCAGTACTTC. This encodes CASSPGSYEQYF.